Listed here are 17 T cell receptor beta chains from one sample, sequenced in a study of cytomegalovirus exposure and HLA in healthy donors. Primers: 60 Vbeta forward and 13 Jbeta reverse. TCRdb keeps only in-frame clones here, not all; method: immunoSEQ multiplex PCR. The data contain 83,000 or so clones, around 74% of them singletons. The sample was PBMCs. Every receptor here comes from a man aged 25-45 years in good health and CMV-seropositive.

The V call is TRBV5-1, the J call TRBJ2-1, with 9 bases lining up with TRBD2. V lost 2 bases to trimming and J lost 11 bases; unmatched junction nucleotides: 5. This CDR3 spans 13 amino acids. Germline CDR1 reads SGHRS; CDR2 reads YFSETQ. In DNA form, the CDR3 reads TGCGCCAGCAGCTTCCTAGCGGGGAAAAAGCAGTTCTTC. It encodes CASSFLAGKKQFF.

The gene calls are TRBV21-1 and TRBJ2-2; the listed D gene, TRBD1, was not tested against the DNA. TRBV21-1 is flagged as a pseudogene. The CDR3 extends over 15 amino acids. The CDR3 protein is CASSTTRGNTGELFF. The DNA of the CDR3 is TGTGCCAGCAGCACTACAAGGGGAAACACCGGGGAGCTGTTTTTT.

The chain joins TRBV30 to TRBJ2-7; D might be TRBD2 (5 bases). With 5 bases removed from V and 3 bases from J, the gap between germline ends came to 11 bases. Germline V gene sequence: CDR1 GTSNPN, CDR2 SVGIG (reference sequence). This CDR3 is built from 12 residues. The CDR3 sequence is CAWDEGFYEQYF. The CDR3 region has the DNA TGTGCCTGGGACGAGGGTTTCTACGAGCAGTACTTC.

This chain uses TRBV7-9 with TRBJ2-1, with 14 bases identical to TRBD2. V lost 4 bases, J lost 0 bases, and 8 bases stayed unmatched. The CDR3 totals 19 residues. The germline gives CDR1 SEHNR, CDR2 FQNEAQ (reference sequence). CDR3 bases: TGTGCCAGCAGCTCCGGACTAGCGGGGGGTCGCGTCTCCTACAATGAGCAGTTCTTC. Protein sequence: CASSSGLAGGRVSYNEQFF.

CDR3 coding DNA: TGTGCCAGCAGCTTACCAGGGGGCGACTATGGCTACACCTTC. Amino acid sequence: CASSLPGGDYGYTF. The rearrangement joins TRBV7-8 to TRBJ1-2; 8 nucleotides line up with TRBD1. There are 14 residues in the CDR3. The ends lost 2 bases at V and 3 bases at J; junction bases unmatched: 2. CDR1 is SGHVS, CDR2 FQNEAQ, per germline.

This chain uses TRBV11-1 with TRBJ1-6; 7 nucleotides match TRBD1. CDR1 and CDR2 from the germline V gene are SGHAT and FQDESV (reference sequence). The V gene end was trimmed by 4 bases and the J gene end by 4 bases; junction bases not matched to a gene: 4. The CDR3 consists of 15 residues. The CDR3 is CASSYRQGYNSPLHF. The DNA for the CDR3 is TGTGCCAGCAGCTACCGACAGGGATATAATTCACCCCTCCACTTT.

This clone was observed a handful of times. A read error may produce the germline difference seen at one junction end. The chain's CDR3 is CASSSGQGSVF. The CDR3 DNA reads as TGTGCCAGCAGCTCGGGACAGGGATCGGTCTTC. The J gene is TRBJ2-1, the V gene TRBV5-6; 9 nucleotides line up with TRBD1. The CDR3 is made up of 11 amino acids. CDR1 is SGHDT and CDR2 is YYEEEE in the germline V gene.

This clone was observed a handful of times. The chain combines TRBV7-2 with TRBJ2-3, with D possibly being TRBD1 (5 bases). CDR3 size: 15 residues. The germline CDR1 and CDR2 sequences are SGHTA and FQGNSA. V dropped 1 base and J dropped 2 bases, with 10 bases sitting between them. CDR3 in DNA: TGTGCCAGCAGCTTAGGTCAGGGCCACACAGATACGCAGTATTTT. Its translation is CASSLGQGHTDTQYF. The whole variable domain, remainder taken from reference TRBV7-2 and TRBJ2-3, is GAGVSQSPSNKVTEKGKDVELRCDPISGHTALYWYRQSLGQGLEFLIYFQGNSAPDKSGLPSDRFSAERTGGSVSTLTIQRTQQEDSAVYLCASSLGQGHTDTQYFGPGTRLTVL.

V is TRBV5-8 and J is TRBJ2-7; possible D gene TRBD2, 5 bases. V was clipped by 5 bases and J by 3 bases, with 12 bases between them. CDR1 SGHTS and CDR2 YDEGEE come from the germline V gene. The CDR3 consists of 13 residues. The CDR3 nucleotides are TGTGCCAGCAGGAAGAGGGTCAACTACGAGCAGTACTTC. Translation gives CASRKRVNYEQYF.

The CDR3 nucleotides are TGTGCCAGCAGTTACGGTGATACGGGGGAGACCCAGTACTTC. Amino acid sequence: CASSYGDTGETQYF. This chain links TRBV6-5 with TRBJ2-5, with D perhaps TRBD2 (5 bases). Trimming pared 2 bases from V and 5 bases from J, leaving 12 bases between. This CDR3 has 14 residues. The V gene's germline CDR1 is MNHEY and CDR2 SVGAGI.

The rearrangement uses TRBV5-1 and TRBJ2-3; TRBD1 matches 7 bases. There are 16 residues in the CDR3. The V gene end was trimmed by 4 bases and the J gene end by 6 bases; junction bases not matched to a gene: 14. CDR1 SGHRS and CDR2 YFSETQ come from the germline V gene. The CDR3 nucleotides read TGCGCCAGCAGCGACCCCTCCGGGACAGAAGGGGATACGCAGTATTTT. Protein product: CASSDPSGTEGDTQYF.

The genes are TRBV29-1 and TRBJ1-3; no firm D call. Trimming removed 3 bases from V and 3 bases from J, with 12 bases in between. The germline V gene encodes CDR1 SQVTM and CDR2 ANQGSEA. The CDR3 totals 14 residues. The CDR3 DNA is TGCAGCGTTGATGGGTTTAGGAGTGGAAACACCATATATTTT. Protein: CSVDGFRSGNTIYF.

The rearrangement joins TRBV18 to TRBJ2-7; D is unclear. Per germline, CDR1 KGHSH and CDR2 LQKENI. The CDR3 has 13 residues. The V and J ends lost 0 bases and 2 bases respectively, with 5 bases between them. The DNA for the CDR3 is TGTGCCAGCTCACCACCGGGCACCTACGAGCAGTACTTC. This translates into CASSPPGTYEQYF.

The V gene is TRBV28, the J gene TRBJ2-5; D is unresolved. CDR1 and CDR2 from the germline V gene are MDHEN and SYDVKM. V lost 2 bases, J lost 5 bases, and 9 bases lay in between. The CDR3 length is 13 residues. CDR3 sequence reads: CASSLRLPETQYF. The CDR3 DNA reads as TGTGCCAGCAGTTTACGCCTACCGGAGACCCAGTACTTC. Variable domain in full (rest from reference TRBV28 and TRBJ2-5): DVKVTQSSRYLVKRTGEKVFLECVQDMDHENMFWYRQDPGLGLRLIYFSYDVKMKEKGDIPEGYSVSREKKERFSLILESASTNQTSMYLCASSLRLPETQYFGPGTRLLVL.

The rearrangement joins TRBV27 to TRBJ2-7; 8 bases are shared with TRBD2. V lost 5 bases, J lost 3 bases, and 9 bases stayed unmatched. The CDR3 runs 15 residues. The germline V gene has CDR1 MNHEY and CDR2 SMNVEV (reference sequence). CDR3 region: CASSPGGYRFYEQYF. CDR3 DNA sequence: TGTGCCAGCAGTCCGGGGGGGTATCGTTTCTACGAGCAGTACTTC.

The chain employs TRBV6-5 and TRBJ1-5; TRBD1 is a possible D gene (5 bases). This CDR3 spans 15 amino acids. Per germline, CDR1 MNHEY and CDR2 SVGAGI. V was clipped by 5 bases and J by 7 bases, with 18 bases between them. This CDR3 reads CASSRSTGSFQPQHF. CDR3 DNA: TGTGCCAGCAGTAGAAGCACAGGATCATTCCAGCCCCAGCATTTT.

This chain uses TRBV19 with TRBJ1-5; a weak D match, TRBD1 (6 bases). Trimming shortened V by 7 bases and J by 5 bases, and 18 bases separated the two germline ends. Germline V gene sequence: CDR1 LNHDA, CDR2 SQIVND (reference sequence). This CDR3 has 15 residues. DNA for the CDR3: TGTGCCAGTACTGTCGTCCCGGGGGGCGATCAGCCCCAGCATTTT. The encoded protein is CASTVVPGGDQPQHF.